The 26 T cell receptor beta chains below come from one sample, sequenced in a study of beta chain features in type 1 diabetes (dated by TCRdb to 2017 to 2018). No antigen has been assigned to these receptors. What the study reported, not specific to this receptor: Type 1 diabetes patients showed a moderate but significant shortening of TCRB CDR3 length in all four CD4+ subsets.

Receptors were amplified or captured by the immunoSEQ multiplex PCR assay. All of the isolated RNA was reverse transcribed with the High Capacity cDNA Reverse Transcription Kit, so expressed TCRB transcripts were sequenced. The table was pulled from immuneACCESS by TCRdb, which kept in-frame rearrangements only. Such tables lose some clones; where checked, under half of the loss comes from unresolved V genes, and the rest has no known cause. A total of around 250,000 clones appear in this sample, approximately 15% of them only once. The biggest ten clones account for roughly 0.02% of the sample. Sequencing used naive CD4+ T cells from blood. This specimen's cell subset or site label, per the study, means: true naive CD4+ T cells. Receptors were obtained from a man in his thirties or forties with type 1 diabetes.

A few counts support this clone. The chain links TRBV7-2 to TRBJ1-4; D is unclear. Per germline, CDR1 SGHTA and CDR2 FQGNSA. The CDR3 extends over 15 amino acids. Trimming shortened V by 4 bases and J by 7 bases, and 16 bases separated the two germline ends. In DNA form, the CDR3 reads TGTGCCAGCAGCTCGATGGCGGGCGTACGTGAAAAACTGTTTTTT. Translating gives CASSSMAGVREKLFF. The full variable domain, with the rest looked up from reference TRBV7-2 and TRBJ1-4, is GAGVSQSPSNKVTEKGKDVELRCDPISGHTALYWYRQSLGQGLEFLIYFQGNSAPDKSGLPSDRFSAERTGGSVSTLTIQRTQQEDSAVYLCASSSMAGVREKLFFGSGTQLSVL.

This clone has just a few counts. In nucleotides, the CDR3 is TGTGCCAGCAGCTTGGACAGTGGGACGCCCAGGGATACGCAGTATTTT. It codes for CASSLDSGTPRDTQYF. V and J are TRBV7-9 and TRBJ2-3, with D maybe TRBD1 (6 bases). This CDR3 comprises 16 residues. Germline values: CDR1 SEHNR, CDR2 FQNEAQ (reference sequence). V was clipped by 3 bases and J by 6 bases, with 19 bases between them.

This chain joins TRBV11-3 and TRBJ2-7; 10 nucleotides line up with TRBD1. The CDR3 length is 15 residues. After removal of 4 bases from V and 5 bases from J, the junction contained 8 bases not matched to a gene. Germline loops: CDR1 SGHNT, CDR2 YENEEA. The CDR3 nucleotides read TGTGCCAGCAGCTCCCCGGGACAGGGGAACCACGAGCAGTACTTC. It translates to CASSSPGQGNHEQYF. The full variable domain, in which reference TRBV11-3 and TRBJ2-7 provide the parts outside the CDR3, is EAGVVQSPRYKIIEKKQPVAFWCNPISGHNTLYWYLQNLGQGPELLIRYENEEAVDDSQLPKDRFSAERLKGVDSTLKIQPAELGDSAVYLCASSSPGQGNHEQYFGPGTRLTVT.

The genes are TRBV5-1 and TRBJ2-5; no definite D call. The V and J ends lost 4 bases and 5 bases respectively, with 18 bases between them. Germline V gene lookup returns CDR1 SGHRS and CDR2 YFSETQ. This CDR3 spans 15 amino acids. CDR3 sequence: CASSHNGPSGETQYF. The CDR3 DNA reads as TGCGCCAGCAGCCACAACGGCCCGTCCGGGGAGACCCAGTACTTC.

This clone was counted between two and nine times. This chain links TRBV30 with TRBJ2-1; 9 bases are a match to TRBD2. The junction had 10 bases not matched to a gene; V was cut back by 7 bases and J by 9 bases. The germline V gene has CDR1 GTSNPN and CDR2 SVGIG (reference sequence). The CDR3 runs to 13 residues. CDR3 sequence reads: CASAGLARSEQFF. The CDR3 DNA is TGTGCCTCCGCGGGACTAGCTAGAAGTGAGCAGTTCTTC.

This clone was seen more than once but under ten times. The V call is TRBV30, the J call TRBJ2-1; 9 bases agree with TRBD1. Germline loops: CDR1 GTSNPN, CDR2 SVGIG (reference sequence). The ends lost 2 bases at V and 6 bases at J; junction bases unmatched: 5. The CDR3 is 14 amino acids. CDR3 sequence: CAWSSGQGFNEQFF. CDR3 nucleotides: TGTGCCTGGAGTTCGGGACAGGGCTTCAATGAGCAGTTCTTC. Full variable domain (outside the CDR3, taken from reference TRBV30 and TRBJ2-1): SQTIHQWPATLVQPVGSPLSLECTVEGTSNPNLYWYRQAAGRGLQLLFYSVGIGQISSEVPQNLSASRPQDRQFILSSKKLLLSDSGFYLCAWSSGQGFNEQFFGPGTRLTVL.

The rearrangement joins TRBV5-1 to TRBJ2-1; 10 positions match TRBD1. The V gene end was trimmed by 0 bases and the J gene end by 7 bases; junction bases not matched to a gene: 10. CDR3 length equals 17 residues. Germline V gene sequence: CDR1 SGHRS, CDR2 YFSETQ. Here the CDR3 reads CASSLGLRQGASNEQFF. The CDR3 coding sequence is TGCGCCAGCAGCTTGGGGCTCAGACAGGGGGCGTCAAATGAGCAGTTCTTC.

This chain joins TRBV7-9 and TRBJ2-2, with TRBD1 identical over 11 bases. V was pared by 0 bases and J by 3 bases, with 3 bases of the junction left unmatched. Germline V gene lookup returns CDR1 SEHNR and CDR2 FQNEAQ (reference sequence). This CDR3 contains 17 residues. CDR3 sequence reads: CASSLARTGGYTGELFF. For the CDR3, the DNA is TGTGCCAGCAGCTTAGCTCGGACAGGGGGCTACACCGGGGAGCTGTTTTTT.

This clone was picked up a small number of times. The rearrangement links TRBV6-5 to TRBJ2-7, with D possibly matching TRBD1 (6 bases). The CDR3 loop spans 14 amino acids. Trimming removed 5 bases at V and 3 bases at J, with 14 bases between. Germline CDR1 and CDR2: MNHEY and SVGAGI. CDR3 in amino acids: CASSREQGYYEQYF. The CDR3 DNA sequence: TGTGCCAGCAGTCGCGAACAGGGTTACTACGAGCAGTACTTC.

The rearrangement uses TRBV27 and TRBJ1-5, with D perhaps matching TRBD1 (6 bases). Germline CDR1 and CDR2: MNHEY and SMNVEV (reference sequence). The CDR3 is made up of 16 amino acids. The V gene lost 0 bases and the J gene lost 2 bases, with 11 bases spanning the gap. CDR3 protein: CASSLSRGAGNQPQHF. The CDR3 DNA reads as TGTGCCAGCAGTTTATCACGGGGGGCGGGCAATCAGCCCCAGCATTTT.

The CDR3 coding sequence is TGTGCCAGCTCACCACTTCGAACTAGCGGGGCGCCAGATACGCAGTATTTT. Translated: CASSPLRTSGAPDTQYF. The V call is TRBV18, the J call TRBJ2-3; 10 positions agree with TRBD2. The CDR3 consists of 17 residues. Trimming at V came to 1 base and at J to 4 bases, leaving 8 bases not matched to a gene. Looked up from germline, CDR1 is KGHSH and CDR2 is LQKENI.

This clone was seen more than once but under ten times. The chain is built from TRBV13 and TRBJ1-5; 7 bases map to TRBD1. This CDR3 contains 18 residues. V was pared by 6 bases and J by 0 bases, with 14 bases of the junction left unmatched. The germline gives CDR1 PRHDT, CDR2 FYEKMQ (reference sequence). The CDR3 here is CASSFTRGGLYSNQPQHF. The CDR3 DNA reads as TGTGCCAGCAGTTTTACTAGAGGGGGCCTATATAGCAATCAGCCCCAGCATTTT.

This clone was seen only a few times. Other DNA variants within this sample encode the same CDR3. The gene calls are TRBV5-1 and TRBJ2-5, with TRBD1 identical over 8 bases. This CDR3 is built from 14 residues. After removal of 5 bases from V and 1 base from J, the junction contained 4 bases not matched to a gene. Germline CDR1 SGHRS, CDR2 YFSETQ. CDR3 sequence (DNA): TGCGCCAGCAGTTTCGGACAGGGCCAAGAGACCCAGTACTTC. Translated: CASSFGQGQETQYF. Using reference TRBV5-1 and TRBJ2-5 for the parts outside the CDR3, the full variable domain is KAGVTQTPRYLIKTRGQQVTLSCSPISGHRSVSWYQQTPGQGLQFLFEYFSETQRNKGNFPGRFSGRQFSNSRSEMNVSTLELGDSALYLCASSFGQGQETQYFGPGTRLLVL.

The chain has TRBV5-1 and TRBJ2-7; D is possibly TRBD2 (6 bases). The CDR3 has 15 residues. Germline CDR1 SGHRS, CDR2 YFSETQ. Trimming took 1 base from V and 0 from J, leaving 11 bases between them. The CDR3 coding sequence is TGCGCCAGCAGCTTGTCTGCGGGGAACTCCTACGAGCAGTACTTC. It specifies CASSLSAGNSYEQYF. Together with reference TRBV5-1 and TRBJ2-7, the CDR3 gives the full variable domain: KAGVTQTPRYLIKTRGQQVTLSCSPISGHRSVSWYQQTPGQGLQFLFEYFSETQRNKGNFPGRFSGRQFSNSRSEMNVSTLELGDSALYLCASSLSAGNSYEQYFGPGTRLTVT.

CDR3 sequence reads: CANSTRDSTYNEQFF. CDR3 nucleotides: TGTGCCAACTCGACCCGGGACAGCACCTACAATGAGCAGTTCTTC. This chain connects TRBV6-4 to TRBJ2-1; 7 bases fit TRBD1. With V trimmed by 10 bases and J by 2 bases, 11 bases remained unmatched. This CDR3 spans 15 amino acids. The germline gives CDR1 MRHNA, CDR2 SNTAGT.

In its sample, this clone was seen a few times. CDR3 in amino acids: CASSLQGQGSDTQYF. CDR3 DNA: TGCGCCAGCAGCCTCCAAGGACAGGGCTCAGATACGCAGTATTTT. V usage is TRBV5-1 and J usage is TRBJ2-3, with 8 bases identical to TRBD1. Germline CDR1 is SGHRS and CDR2 is YFSETQ. V shed 4 bases and J 4 bases; nucleotides not matched to a gene: 8. This CDR3 region has 15 residues.

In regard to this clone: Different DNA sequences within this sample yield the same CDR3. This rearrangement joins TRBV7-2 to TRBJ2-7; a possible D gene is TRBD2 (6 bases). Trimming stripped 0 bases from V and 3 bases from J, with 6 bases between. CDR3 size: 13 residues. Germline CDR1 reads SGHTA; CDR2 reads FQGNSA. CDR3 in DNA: TGTGCCAGCAGCTTAGCGGGGGGCTACGAGCAGTACTTC. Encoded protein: CASSLAGGYEQYF.

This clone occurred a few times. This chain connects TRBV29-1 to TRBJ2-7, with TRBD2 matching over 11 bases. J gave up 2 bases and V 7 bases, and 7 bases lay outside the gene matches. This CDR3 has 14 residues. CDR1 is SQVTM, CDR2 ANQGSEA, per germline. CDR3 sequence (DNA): TGCAGCGGAATAGCGGGAGGGCCCACCTACGAGCAGTACTTC. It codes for CSGIAGGPTYEQYF.

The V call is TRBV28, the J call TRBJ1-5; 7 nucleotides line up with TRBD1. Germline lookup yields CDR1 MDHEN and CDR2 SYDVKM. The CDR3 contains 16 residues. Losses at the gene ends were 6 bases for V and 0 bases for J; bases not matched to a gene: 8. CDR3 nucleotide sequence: TGTGCCAGCAGGGGGGACAGCGGTTATAGCAATCAGCCCCAGCATTTT. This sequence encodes CASRGDSGYSNQPQHF.

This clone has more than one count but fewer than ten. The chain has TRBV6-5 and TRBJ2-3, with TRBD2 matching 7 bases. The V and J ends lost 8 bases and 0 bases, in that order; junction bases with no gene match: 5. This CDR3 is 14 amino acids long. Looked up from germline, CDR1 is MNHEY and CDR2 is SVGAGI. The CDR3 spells CASRGAGSTDTQYF. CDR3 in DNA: TGTGCCAGCCGGGGAGCGGGGAGCACAGATACGCAGTATTTT.

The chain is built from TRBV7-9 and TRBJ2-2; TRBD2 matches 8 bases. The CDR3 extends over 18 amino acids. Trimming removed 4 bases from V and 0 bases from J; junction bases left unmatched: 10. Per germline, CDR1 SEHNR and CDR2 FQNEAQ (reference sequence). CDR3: CASSSPYGGAANTGELFF. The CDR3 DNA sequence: TGTGCCAGCAGCTCCCCCTACGGGGGGGCCGCGAACACCGGGGAGCTGTTTTTT.

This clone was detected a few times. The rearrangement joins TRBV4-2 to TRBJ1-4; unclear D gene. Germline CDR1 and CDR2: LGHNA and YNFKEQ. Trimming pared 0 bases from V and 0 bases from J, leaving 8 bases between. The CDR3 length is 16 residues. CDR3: CASSQEGGATNEKLFF. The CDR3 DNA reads TGTGCCAGCAGCCAAGAAGGCGGAGCAACTAATGAAAAACTGTTTTTT.

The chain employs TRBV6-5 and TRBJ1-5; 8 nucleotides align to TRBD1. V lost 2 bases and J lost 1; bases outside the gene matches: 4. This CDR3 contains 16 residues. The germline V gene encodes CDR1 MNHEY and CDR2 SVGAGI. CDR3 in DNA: TGTGCCAGCAGTTACGGGGGGACAGGAAGCAATCAGCCCCAGCATTTT. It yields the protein CASSYGGTGSNQPQHF.

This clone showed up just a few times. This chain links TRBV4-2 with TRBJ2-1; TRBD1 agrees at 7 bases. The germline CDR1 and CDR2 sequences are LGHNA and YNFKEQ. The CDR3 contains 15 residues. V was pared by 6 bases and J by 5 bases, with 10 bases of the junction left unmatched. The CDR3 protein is CASSQNRQGDNEQFF. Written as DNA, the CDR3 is TGTGCCAGCAGTCAAAATCGACAGGGCGACAATGAGCAGTTCTTC.

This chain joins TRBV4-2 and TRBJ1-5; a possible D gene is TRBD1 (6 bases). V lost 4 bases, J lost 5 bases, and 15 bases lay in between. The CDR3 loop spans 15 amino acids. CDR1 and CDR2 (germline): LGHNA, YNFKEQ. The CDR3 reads CASSLSAGADQPQHF. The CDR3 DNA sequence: TGTGCCAGCAGCCTATCGGCAGGGGCGGATCAGCCCCAGCATTTT.

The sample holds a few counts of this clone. CDR3 protein: CAGYRGPTEAFF. The CDR3, as DNA: TGTGCCGGATACAGGGGACCCACTGAAGCTTTCTTT. The chain combines TRBV30 with TRBJ1-1; 7 bases map to TRBD1. V shed 8 bases, J shed 4 bases, and the junction held 7 bases outside the gene matches. The CDR3 totals 12 residues. Germline loops: CDR1 GTSNPN, CDR2 SVGIG (reference sequence).